Following are 21 T cell receptor beta chains from one sample sequenced in a study of T cell repertoires in cytomegalovirus infection. No antigen is known for these receptors. MiXCR was run by TCRdb on the reads, yielding one entry per CDR3 protein. This sample yields some 700,000 distinct CDR3 sequences, of which around a third are seen a single time; 15% to 20% belongs to the top ten. The sequences come from cultured PBMCs, collected from culture after CMV antigen stimulation. These TCRs come from a human donor in good health (CMV status not recorded). Some clones in this sample may be carry-over from other donors' samples.

The gene calls are TRBV12-3 or TRBV12-4 and TRBJ1-4, with D unclear. Trimming took 6 bases from V and 4 from J, leaving 12 bases between them. The CDR3 contains 14 residues. This CDR3 is CASSSGLVNEKLFF. CDR3 DNA sequence: TGTGCCAGCAGCTCCGGACTGGTTAATGAAAAACTGTTTTTT.

The chain employs TRBV20-1 and TRBJ2-7, with 8 bases lining up with TRBD2. From germline, CDR1 is DFQATT and CDR2 SNEGSKA (reference sequence). This CDR3 comprises 17 residues. The J segment lost 2 bases and the V segment lost 0 bases, leaving 12 bases of the junction unmatched. The CDR3 region has the DNA TGCAGTGCTAGAGATCCCCGGGGTAGCGGGGCTACCTACGAGCAGTACTTC. Protein product: CSARDPRGSGATYEQYF.

The chain has TRBV6-2 or TRBV6-3 and TRBJ2-7, with TRBD1 matching over 10 bases. The CDR3 extends over 16 amino acids. With V trimmed by 0 bases and J by 5 bases, 7 bases remained unmatched. From germline, CDR1 is MNHEY and CDR2 SVGEGT. In nucleotides, the CDR3 is TGTGCCAGCAGTTACTCCCACGACAGGGGGCCCAACGAGCAGTACTTC. It codes for CASSYSHDRGPNEQYF.

V is TRBV18 and J is TRBJ2-3; the D gene is possibly TRBD2 (6 bases). Germline CDR1 reads KGHSH; CDR2 reads LQKENI. The CDR3 has 15 amino acids. With 6 bases removed from V and 2 bases from J, the gap between germline ends came to 15 bases. CDR3 DNA: TGTGCCAGCTCTCCCGGAGGGACCCACACAGATACGCAGTATTTT. This gives the protein CASSPGGTHTDTQYF.

The chain links TRBV7-9 to TRBJ2-7; 7 bases are a match to TRBD2. Trimming cost V 0 bases and J 6 bases; bases outside gene matches: 5. Germline CDR1 reads SEHNR; CDR2 reads FQNEAQ (reference sequence). CDR3 size: 14 residues. CDR3 amino acids: CASSLAGRDREQYF. CDR3 DNA: TGTGCCAGCAGCTTAGCAGGGAGGGACCGCGAGCAGTACTTC.

The chain employs TRBV12-3 or TRBV12-4 and TRBJ1-5; TRBD1 matches at 7 bases. The CDR3 has 16 residues. After removal of 3 bases from V and 2 bases from J, the junction contained 7 bases not matched to a gene. Here the CDR3 DNA reads TGTGCCAGCAGTTTCGATACAACAGGGGGCAATCAGCCCCAGCATTTT. Amino acid sequence: CASSFDTTGGNQPQHF.

This clonotype was seen once. The V call is TRBV7-6, the J call TRBJ2-1; D possibly corresponds to TRBD2 (6 bases). Germline V CDR1 and CDR2: SGHVS, FNYEAQ. The CDR3 length is 14 residues. Trimming left V 5 bases short and J 7 bases short, with 15 bases between. DNA for the CDR3: TGTGCCAGCAGCGTATCCGGGAGACCAAATGAGCAGTTCTTC. Translating it yields CASSVSGRPNEQFF.

This clonotype came up a few times. The CDR3 region has the DNA TGTGCCAGCAGCTTCACGTGGGGGCGCGGAGAGACCCAGTACTTC. It encodes CASSFTWGRGETQYF. The V and J genes are TRBV11-2 and TRBJ2-5; tentatively, D is TRBD1 (6 bases). Trimming shortened V by 3 bases and J by 4 bases, and 15 bases separated the two germline ends. Germline V lookup: CDR1 SGHAT, CDR2 FQNNGV. CDR3 length equals 15 residues.

The V and J genes are TRBV12-3 or TRBV12-4 and TRBJ1-2, with D unresolved. V shed 3 bases and J shed 5 bases, with 4 bases lying between them. The CDR3 runs to 11 residues. CDR3 in amino acids: CASSLEYGYTF. Here the CDR3 DNA reads TGTGCCAGCAGTTTGGAATATGGCTACACCTTC.

This clonotype was seen a handful of times. This chain uses TRBV12-3 or TRBV12-4 with TRBJ2-2, with D unresolved. V was pared by 5 bases and J by 6 bases, with 7 bases between. The CDR3 consists of 12 residues. This CDR3 reads CASSPFSGELFF. CDR3 in DNA: TGTGCCAGCAGTCCCTTCTCCGGGGAGCTGTTTTTT.

This clonotype was detected ten times or more. J is TRBJ2-7 and V is TRBV7-2; no firm D call. CDR1 and CDR2 from the germline V gene are SGHTA and FQGNSA. There are 16 residues in the CDR3. Trimming took off 1 base at V and 5 bases at J, with 18 bases between the two ends. CDR3: CASSLVGLTVNHEQYF. The CDR3 coding sequence is TGTGCCAGCAGCTTAGTGGGCCTTACAGTGAACCACGAGCAGTACTTC.

The chain is built from TRBV7-4 and TRBJ2-5; TRBD2 is a possible D gene (6 bases). The CDR3 is 14 amino acids. V gave up 4 bases and J gave up 5 bases, with 14 bases separating them. Germline CDR1 reads SGHVT; CDR2 reads SQSDAQ. CDR3 loop: CASSSTRFRETQYF. DNA for the CDR3: TGTGCCAGCAGCTCGACTAGGTTCAGGGAGACCCAGTACTTC.

Turning to this clonotype: The missing conserved phenylalanine or tryptophan at the end of this CDR3 makes a read error likely. No DNA is shown, since the ends of the CDR3 on it are uncertain; the CDR3 is the one TCRdb lists. The rearrangement links TRBV14 to TRBJ2-3; the table's D call of TRBD1 was not tested on the DNA. In germline, CDR1 is SGHDN, CDR2 FVKESK. Ends included, the CDR3 has 12 residues. CDR3 residues: CASSQRSSPPAL.

V is TRBV6-6 and J is TRBJ1-5, with D possibly matching TRBD1 (5 bases). With 2 bases removed from V and 0 bases from J, the gap between germline ends came to 17 bases. Germline lookup yields CDR1 MNHNY and CDR2 SVGAGI (reference sequence). CDR3 size: 18 residues. The CDR3 DNA reads TGTGCCAGCAGTTACCTAGGGGCAGGCGCCTATAGCAATCAGCCCCAGCATTTT. This encodes CASSYLGAGAYSNQPQHF.

V gene TRBV6-8 combines with J gene TRBJ1-5; D remains ambiguous. Germline V gene sequence: CDR1 MNHGY, CDR2 SAAAGT. Trimming pared 0 bases from V and 3 bases from J, leaving 3 bases between. There are 13 residues in the CDR3. The CDR3 spells CASSYSINQPQHF. CDR3 coding DNA: TGTGCCAGCAGTTACTCGATCAATCAGCCCCAGCATTTT.

This clonotype was seen repeatedly, ten times or more. The chain uses TRBV7-2 and TRBJ1-1; D is undetermined. The CDR3 consists of 13 residues. Germline V gives CDR1 SGHTA, CDR2 FQGNSA. V was shortened by 1 base and J by 4 bases, with 7 bases between the two germline ends. CDR3 amino acids: CASSLVVRTEAFF. The CDR3 nucleotides are TGTGCCAGCAGCTTAGTGGTACGCACTGAAGCTTTCTTT.

The chain uses TRBV6-5 and TRBJ2-3, with TRBD2 matching over 10 bases. The CDR3 runs to 16 residues. V dropped 5 bases and J dropped 6; count of bases not matched to a gene: 11. Germline-derived CDR1 and CDR2 are MNHEY and SVGAGI. CDR3 sequence (DNA): TGTGCCAGCAGTCCCGGGTGGGCTAGCGGGAGTGATACGCAGTATTTT. The encoded protein is CASSPGWASGSDTQYF.

The chain couples TRBV7-1 to TRBJ2-7, with D possibly TRBD1 on 6 matching bases. TRBV7-1 is reported as an ORF; its role is uncertain. The CDR3 loop spans 12 amino acids. Trimming removed 5 bases from V and 11 bases from J, with 16 bases in between. The CDR3 loop is CASSAWLPGEYF. The CDR3 coding sequence is TGTGCCAGCAGCGCCTGGTTACCAGGGGAGTACTTC.

This clonotype was observed many times. CDR3 in DNA: TGTGCCAGCAGCTTGGCGGGGGCAAGCAACAATGAGCAGTTCTTC. As protein: CASSLAGASNNEQFF. The rearrangement joins TRBV7-2 to TRBJ2-1, with a weak D call TRBD2 (7 bases). The CDR3 consists of 15 residues. The V and J ends lost 3 bases and 5 bases respectively, with 14 bases between them. Germline-derived CDR1 and CDR2 are SGHTA and FQGNSA.

The CDR3 spells CASSQVPNSPLHF. CDR3 bases: TGCGCCAGCAGCCAAGTCCCCAATTCACCCCTCCACTTT. The rearrangement joins TRBV4-3 to TRBJ1-6; no definite D call. The V and J ends lost 1 base and 7 bases respectively, with 5 bases between them. CDR1 is LGHNA and CDR2 is YSLEER in the germline V gene. The CDR3 spans 13 residues.

This clonotype appeared many times. The rearrangement joins TRBV7-2 to TRBJ2-3; TRBD1 matches 7 bases. Germline V gives CDR1 SGHTA, CDR2 FQGNSA. J gave up 3 bases and V 4 bases, and 10 bases lay outside the gene matches. The CDR3 has 16 amino acids. The CDR3 bases are TGTGCCAGCAGCTCAAGACAGGGAGCGCGGACAGATACGCAGTATTTT. Its translation: CASSSRQGARTDTQYF. The whole variable domain, remainder taken from reference TRBV7-2 and TRBJ2-3, is GAGVSQSPSNKVTEKGKDVELRCDPISGHTALYWYRQSLGQGLEFLIYFQGNSAPDKSGLPSDRFSAERTGGSVSTLTIQRTQQEDSAVYLCASSSRQGARTDTQYFGPGTRLTVL.